What follows are 29 T cell receptor beta chains derived from one specimen sequenced in a study of blood T cell repertoires in COVID-19. Here immunoSEQ multiplex PCR was the method, and the copy in TCRdb shows in-frame clones only, minus some. The sample gives 350,000 to 400,000 clones, about 90% of which show up once; 6.5% is in the top ten. Sequencing used peripheral blood. All receptors come from a man between 18 and 35 years old with active or convalescent COVID-19.

The V and J genes are TRBV7-2 and TRBJ1-1; D is uncertain. V dropped 2 bases and J dropped 0 bases, with 10 bases sitting between them. Germline V gene sequence: CDR1 SGHTA, CDR2 FQGNSA. This CDR3 region has 15 residues. The CDR3 DNA reads as TGTGCCAGCAGCTTAATTCCAGTTATGAACACTGAAGCTTTCTTT. It translates to CASSLIPVMNTEAFF.

Worth noting for this clone: The sample contains more than one DNA sequence encoding this CDR3. V gene TRBV7-2 combines with J gene TRBJ2-2, with TRBD1 identical over 9 bases. The CDR3 length is 15 residues. The V gene's germline CDR1 is SGHTA and CDR2 FQGNSA. The junction had 1 base not matched to a gene; V was cut back by 1 base and J by 4 bases. CDR3 DNA: TGTGCCAGCAGCTTAGTGGGACAGGGCACCGGGGAGCTGTTTTTT. Amino acids: CASSLVGQGTGELFF.

The rearrangement joins TRBV19 to TRBJ2-7; TRBD2 matches 7 bases. V shed 3 bases, J shed 7 bases, and the junction held 15 bases outside the gene matches. Germline V gene lookup returns CDR1 LNHDA and CDR2 SQIVND (reference sequence). This CDR3 region has 16 residues. CDR3 sequence: CASSMGVGRPFDEQYF. The DNA of the CDR3 is TGTGCCAGTAGTATGGGGGTCGGGAGGCCCTTTGATGAGCAGTACTTC.

This clone has only one observation. V gene TRBV4-3 combines with J gene TRBJ2-5; maybe TRBD1 (7 bases). CDR3 length: 15 residues. V was shortened by 3 bases and J by 4 bases, with 15 bases between the two germline ends. CDR1 is LGHNA and CDR2 is YSLEER in the germline V gene. As DNA, the CDR3 is TGCGCCAGCAGCCAGCAGGGTCAGGGGGGAGAGACCCAGTACTTC. Its protein is CASSQQGQGGETQYF.

This clone showed up just once. The chain uses TRBV21-1 and TRBJ2-5; the table calls TRBD2, which could not be checked here. TRBV21-1 is labeled a pseudogene. The CDR3 totals 15 residues. The CDR3 here is CASLLAGAGQETQYF. In nucleotides, the CDR3 is TGTGCCAGCTTACTAGCGGGAGCGGGGCAAGAGACCCAGTACTTC.

This clone was seen just once. The chain recombines TRBV5-1 with TRBJ2-7, with D possibly TRBD2 on 6 matching bases. Trimming pared 5 bases from V and 3 bases from J, leaving 18 bases between. The CDR3 has 15 residues. Germline assignment: CDR1 SGHRS and CDR2 YFSETQ. CDR3 in amino acids: CASRIIPRGNYEQYF. DNA of the CDR3: TGCGCCAGCAGGATCATACCGCGGGGAAACTACGAGCAGTACTTC.

The chain has TRBV6-6 and TRBJ1-6; 8 nucleotides agree with TRBD1. The V segment lost 5 bases and the J segment 0 bases; nucleotides outside the gene matches: 3. The CDR3 covers 16 residues. CDR1 is MNHNY and CDR2 is SVGAGI in the germline V gene (reference sequence). CDR3 DNA sequence: TGTGCCAGCAGTCGACAGGGGAGCTCCTATAATTCACCCCTCCACTTT. As protein: CASSRQGSSYNSPLHF.

The rearrangement uses TRBV7-3 and TRBJ1-2; D perhaps matches TRBD1 (6 bases). The germline V and J ends were trimmed by 4 bases and 5 bases, with 11 bases remaining between them. Germline V gene sequence: CDR1 SGHTA, CDR2 FQGTGA. The CDR3 extends over 13 amino acids. The CDR3 is CASSSGVGYGYTF. The CDR3 nucleotides are TGTGCCAGCAGCTCAGGGGTTGGGTATGGCTACACCTTC.

The chain employs TRBV11-3 and TRBJ2-5; 11 nucleotides match TRBD1. V gave up 1 base and J gave up 4 bases; unmatched junction bases: 5. CDR1 and CDR2 (germline): SGHNT, YENEEA. The CDR3 totals 16 residues. CDR3 sequence (DNA): TGTGCCAGCAGCTTAGGCCAGGACAGGGGGCGAGAGACCCAGTACTTC. Translating gives CASSLGQDRGRETQYF.

The rearrangement joins TRBV4-2 to TRBJ1-2; D remains ambiguous. The CDR3 has 15 amino acids. The V gene lost 1 base and the J gene lost 4 bases, with 13 bases spanning the gap. CDR1 is LGHNA, CDR2 YNFKEQ, per germline. Here the CDR3 DNA reads TGTGCCAGCAGCCAAGGTGATACGGGTCTCTATGGCTACACCTTC. Translation: CASSQGDTGLYGYTF.

The chain employs TRBV28 and TRBJ1-6, with 11 nucleotides matching TRBD1. Germline assignment: CDR1 MDHEN and CDR2 SYDVKM. J was trimmed by 7 bases and V by 5 bases; bases with no gene match: 4. CDR3 length: 15 residues. As DNA, the CDR3 is TGTGCCAGCAGTAAAGGGACAGGGGGAAATTCACCCCTCCACTTT. Translation gives CASSKGTGGNSPLHF. Full variable domain (outside the CDR3, taken from reference TRBV28 and TRBJ1-6): DVKVTQSSRYLVKRTGEKVFLECVQDMDHENMFWYRQDPGLGLRLIYFSYDVKMKEKGDIPEGYSVSREKKERFSLILESASTNQTSMYLCASSKGTGGNSPLHFGNGTRLTVT.

CDR3 amino acids: CASSLVRYSPLHF. In nucleotides, the CDR3 is TGCGCCAGCAGCTTGGTGCGGTATTCACCCCTCCACTTT. The chain joins TRBV5-1 to TRBJ1-6, with no clear D. From germline, CDR1 is SGHRS and CDR2 YFSETQ. V was cut by 0 bases and J by 8 bases, with 6 bases left in between. The CDR3 sequence is 13 residues long.

J is TRBJ1-4 and V is TRBV4-1, with TRBD1 matching 11 bases. Losses at the gene ends were 3 bases for V and 7 bases for J; bases not matched to a gene: 4. There are 15 residues in the CDR3. Per germline, CDR1 MGHRA and CDR2 YSYEKL. CDR3 sequence reads: CASSQGQGGGEKLFF. CDR3 coding DNA: TGCGCCAGCAGCCAGGGACAGGGGGGCGGTGAAAAACTGTTTTTT.

The CDR3 sequence is CASRNGQGRYGYTF. In DNA form, the CDR3 reads TGTGCCAGCAGGAACGGGCAGGGGAGATATGGCTACACCTTC. The chain is built from TRBV6-5 and TRBJ1-2; weak D call: TRBD1 (6 bases). Germline lookup yields CDR1 MNHEY and CDR2 SVGAGI. V was cut by 6 bases and J by 5 bases, with 16 bases left in between. The CDR3 is 14 residues long.

The chain couples TRBV6-2 or TRBV6-3 to TRBJ2-7; no firm D call. The CDR3 is made up of 11 amino acids. V lost 4 bases to trimming and J lost 7 bases, with 8 bases between them. Looked up from germline, CDR1 is MNHEY and CDR2 is SVGEGT. The CDR3 sequence: CASSSSAEQYF. CDR3 nucleotides: TGTGCCAGCAGTTCCTCCGCGGAGCAGTACTTC.

CDR3 sequence reads: CASSQVPTGHPIVGNTIYF. The DNA of the CDR3 is TGCGCCAGCAGCCAAGTTCCGACAGGGCACCCTATTGTTGGAAACACCATATATTTT. The V call is TRBV4-1, the J call TRBJ1-3; 7 bases align to TRBD1. This CDR3 is built from 19 residues. Germline assignment: CDR1 MGHRA and CDR2 YSYEKL. V was clipped by 1 base and J by 3 bases; unmatched bases: 15.

The chain couples TRBV28 to TRBJ2-7; a possible D gene is TRBD2 (6 bases). The V gene's germline CDR1 is MDHEN and CDR2 SYDVKM. The V end lost 5 bases, the J end lost 0 bases, and 14 bases lay between the germline ends. CDR3 length equals 15 residues. The CDR3, as DNA: TGTGCCAGCAGTCCTCGACTAGGCCCCTCCTACGAGCAGTACTTC. Its translation: CASSPRLGPSYEQYF.

This chain uses TRBV7-9 with TRBJ1-1; possibly TRBD1 for D (5 bases). There are 13 residues in the CDR3. V was trimmed by 5 bases and J by 3 bases, leaving 10 bases between them. Per germline, CDR1 SEHNR and CDR2 FQNEAQ (reference sequence). The CDR3 DNA is TGTGCCAGCAGCCGCGCAGGGTACACTGAAGCTTTCTTT. It is translated as CASSRAGYTEAFF.

The chain uses TRBV6-5 and TRBJ1-5; D gene ambiguous. The CDR3 consists of 14 residues. Trimming stripped 1 base from V and 1 base from J, with 5 bases between. Germline V gives CDR1 MNHEY, CDR2 SVGAGI. The CDR3 bases are TGTGCCAGCAGTTACTTGGGCAGCAATCAGCCCCAGCATTTT. Encoded protein: CASSYLGSNQPQHF.

This clone appeared once. This chain links TRBV4-1 with TRBJ1-5; the D is unclear. This CDR3 spans 15 amino acids. The V end was cut by 1 base, the J end by 0 bases, with 7 bases between. Germline V lookup: CDR1 MGHRA, CDR2 YSYEKL. The chain's CDR3 is CASSQGGNSNQPQHF. CDR3 DNA: TGCGCCAGCAGCCAAGGAGGTAATAGCAATCAGCCCCAGCATTTT.

Only a few counts were recorded for this clone. The chain recombines TRBV10-3 with TRBJ2-7, with TRBD2 matching over 8 bases. J lost 3 bases, V lost 3 bases, and 4 bases had no gene match. CDR1 is ENHRY, CDR2 SYGVKD, per germline. The CDR3 has 14 amino acids. CDR3 in amino acids: CAISDMGLDYEQYF. CDR3 DNA: TGTGCCATCAGTGATATGGGACTAGACTACGAGCAGTACTTC.

This clone has just one count. V and J are TRBV4-3 and TRBJ2-2; no clear D gene. The CDR3 length is 16 residues. V gave up 4 bases and J gave up 0 bases, with 12 bases separating them. CDR1 and CDR2 (germline): LGHNA, YSLEER. In DNA form, the CDR3 reads TGCGCCAGCAGCCTACAAAAAACAGCGAACACCGGGGAGCTGTTTTTT. It translates to CASSLQKTANTGELFF.

Notes on this clone: Germline is not matched at one junction end, which may reflect a read error. The V call is TRBV29-1, the J call TRBJ2-5, with a tentative D call TRBD2 (6 bases). The CDR3 has 13 residues. From germline, CDR1 is SQVTM and CDR2 ANQGSEA. This chain's CDR3 is CTVRSSAQETQYF. The DNA of the CDR3 is TGCACCGTTCGGTCTAGCGCACAAGAGACCCAGTACTTC.

The chain recombines TRBV29-1 with TRBJ2-1; D uncertain. This CDR3 has 13 amino acids. Trimming took 0 bases from V and 15 from J, leaving 18 bases between them. Germline V gene lookup returns CDR1 SQVTM and CDR2 ANQGSEA. Here the CDR3 reads CSVEDVFVSSAFF. CDR3 nucleotides: TGCAGCGTTGAAGATGTTTTTGTTTCTAGTGCGTTCTTC.

The V call is TRBV7-9, the J call TRBJ2-3; TRBD2 matches at 9 bases. CDR3 length: 15 residues. In germline, CDR1 is SEHNR, CDR2 FQNEAQ (reference sequence). Losses at the gene ends were 1 base for V and 6 bases for J; bases not matched to a gene: 5. The CDR3 region is CASSLGVAGADTQYF. The CDR3 DNA reads TGTGCCAGCAGCTTAGGGGTAGCGGGAGCGGATACGCAGTATTTT.

This sequence joins TRBV25-1 and TRBJ2-3; tentatively, D is TRBD2 (6 bases). The CDR3 sequence is 14 residues long. Between the trimmed V and J ends, which lost 1 base and 1 base, there was a span of 6 bases. Germline loops: CDR1 MGHDK, CDR2 SYGVNS. The CDR3 sequence is CASSEWGGTDTQYF. CDR3 bases: TGTGCCAGCAGTGAATGGGGGGGCACAGATACGCAGTATTTT.

The genes are TRBV9 and TRBJ2-1; D might be TRBD2 (7 bases). Trimming removed 3 bases at V and 4 bases at J, with 29 bases between. Germline V gene data show CDR1 as SGDLS and CDR2 as YYNGEE. The CDR3 totals 20 residues. CDR3 residues: CASSAPARGRGPEGYNEQFF. The CDR3, as DNA: TGTGCCAGCAGCGCACCGGCAAGAGGGCGGGGGCCAGAGGGTTACAATGAGCAGTTCTTC.

This rearrangement joins TRBV15 to TRBJ2-3, with D perhaps TRBD1 (6 bases). CDR1 is LNHNV and CDR2 is YYDKDF in the germline V gene (reference sequence). This CDR3 is 18 amino acids long. Trimming stripped 0 bases from V and 4 bases from J, with 20 bases between. This chain's CDR3 is CATSRDPLSGGRPDTQYF. The DNA of the CDR3 is TGTGCCACCAGCAGAGATCCTTTATCTGGGGGCAGGCCAGATACGCAGTATTTT.

The CDR3: CASSLVQGRAYEQYF. Here the CDR3 DNA reads TGTGCCAGCAGCTTGGTGCAGGGAAGAGCCTACGAGCAGTACTTC. V usage is TRBV5-5 and J usage is TRBJ2-7, with D perhaps matching TRBD1 (5 bases). Germline lookup yields CDR1 SGHKS and CDR2 YYEKEE (reference sequence). The CDR3 has 15 residues. The V end was cut by 0 bases, the J end by 2 bases, with 12 bases between.